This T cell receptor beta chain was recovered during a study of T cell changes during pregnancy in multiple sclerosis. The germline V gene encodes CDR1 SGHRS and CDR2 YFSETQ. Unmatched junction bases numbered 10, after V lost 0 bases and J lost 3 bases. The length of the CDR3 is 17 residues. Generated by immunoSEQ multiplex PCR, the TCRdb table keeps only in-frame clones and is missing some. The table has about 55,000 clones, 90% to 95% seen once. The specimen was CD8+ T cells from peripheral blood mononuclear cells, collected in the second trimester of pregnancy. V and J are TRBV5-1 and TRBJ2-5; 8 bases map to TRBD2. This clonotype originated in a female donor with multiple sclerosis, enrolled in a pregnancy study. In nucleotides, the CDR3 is TGCGCCAGCAGCTTGGAGGGGCTAGCGGGCATCGAAGAGACCCAGTACTTC. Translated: CASSLEGLAGIEETQYF.